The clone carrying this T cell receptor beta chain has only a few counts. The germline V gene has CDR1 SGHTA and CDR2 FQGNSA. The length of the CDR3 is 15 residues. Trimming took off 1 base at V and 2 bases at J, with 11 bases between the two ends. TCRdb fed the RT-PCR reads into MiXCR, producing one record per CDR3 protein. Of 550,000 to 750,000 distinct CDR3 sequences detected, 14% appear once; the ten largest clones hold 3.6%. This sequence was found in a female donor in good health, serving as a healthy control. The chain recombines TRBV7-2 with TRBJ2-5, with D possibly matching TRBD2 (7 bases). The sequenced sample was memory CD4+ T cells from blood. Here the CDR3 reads CASSLGGGEQETQYF. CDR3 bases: TGTGCCAGCAGCTTAGGAGGGGGGGAACAAGAGACCCAGTACTTC. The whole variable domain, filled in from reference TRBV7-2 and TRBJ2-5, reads GAGVSQSPSNKVTEKGKDVELRCDPISGHTALYWYRQSLGQGLEFLIYFQGNSAPDKSGLPSDRFSAERTGGSVSTLTIQRTQQEDSAVYLCASSLGGGEQETQYFGPGTRLLVL.